One and the same sample provided the 22 T cell receptor beta chains below, sequenced in a study of T-cell reconstitution after alpha-beta-depleted transplantation in children. A TCRbeta library incorporating unique molecular identifiers was prepared. From the PCR reads, TCRdb called clonotypes with MiXCR, one entry per CDR3 protein. Among roughly 670,000 distinct CDR3 sequences, 13% were seen once, and the ten largest hold 0.79%. Sequences were derived from PBMCs, sampled before TCRalphabeta/CD19-depleted stem cell transplant. These receptors came from a girl aged 2-9 years with congenital amegakaryocytic thrombocytopenia, due to receive a stem cell transplant.

This clonotype has a count of ten or more. J is TRBJ1-2 and V is TRBV20-1, with D possibly matching TRBD1 (5 bases). Trimming took 5 bases from V and 7 from J, leaving 14 bases between them. The CDR3 is 12 residues long. The germline CDR1 and CDR2 sequences are DFQATT and SNEGSKA (reference sequence). The CDR3 spells CSALIGASGYTF. CDR3 nucleotide sequence: TGCAGTGCTCTCATCGGGGCATCTGGCTACACCTTC.

V gene TRBV5-5 combines with J gene TRBJ2-1, with 7 bases lining up with TRBD1. J gave up 6 bases and V 2 bases, and 5 bases lay outside the gene matches. The CDR3 consists of 14 residues. CDR1 and CDR2 from the germline V gene are SGHKS and YYEKEE (reference sequence). CDR3 in DNA: TGTGCCAGCAGCTTTGGGACAGTCCCCAATGAGCAGTTCTTC. Its translation is CASSFGTVPNEQFF.

This clonotype was picked up a small number of times. The V and J genes are TRBV7-2 and TRBJ1-1; D possibly corresponds to TRBD1 (6 bases). V was shortened by 5 bases and J by 1 base, with 14 bases between the two germline ends. Germline V gene sequence: CDR1 SGHTA, CDR2 FQGNSA. This CDR3 spans 15 amino acids. CDR3 sequence reads: CASSPGQSSNTEAFF. In DNA, the CDR3 is TGTGCCAGCAGCCCCGGACAGTCGTCGAACACTGAAGCTTTCTTT.

This clonotype came up many times. The CDR3: CASRPGTTSGELFF. CDR3 in DNA: TGTGCCAGTAGACCCGGGACGACCAGTGGGGAGCTGTTTTTT. The rearrangement uses TRBV28 and TRBJ2-2, with D perhaps TRBD1 or TRBD2 (5 bases each). This CDR3 region has 14 residues. Germline lookup yields CDR1 MDHEN and CDR2 SYDVKM. V was cut by 9 bases and J by 8 bases, with 19 bases left in between.

This sequence joins TRBV5-1 and TRBJ2-3; 9 nucleotides agree with TRBD1. With 4 bases clipped from V and 1 base from J, the junction kept 10 bases outside the gene matches. Germline CDR1 is SGHRS and CDR2 is YFSETQ. This CDR3 contains 17 residues. The CDR3: CASSHRGRFPGTDTQYF. The DNA for the CDR3 is TGCGCCAGCAGCCACAGGGGGCGCTTCCCCGGCACAGATACGCAGTATTTT.

At least ten counts were recorded for this clonotype. This chain links TRBV9 with TRBJ1-3; D remains unclear. Between the trimmed V and J ends, which lost 2 bases and 0 bases, there was a span of 9 bases. The CDR3 sequence is 15 residues long. Per the germline V gene, CDR1 is SGDLS and CDR2 is YYNGEE. The CDR3 is CASSVHDTSGNTIYF. DNA for the CDR3: TGTGCCAGCAGCGTCCACGACACCTCTGGAAACACCATATATTTT. Variable domain in full (rest from reference TRBV9 and TRBJ1-3): DSGVTQTPKHLITATGQRVTLRCSPRSGDLSVYWYQQSLDQGLQFLIQYYNGEERAKGNILERFSAQQFPDLHSELNLSSLELGDSALYFCASSVHDTSGNTIYFGEGSWLTVV.

This clonotype was picked up a small number of times. The chain couples TRBV7-6 to TRBJ2-7; 11 nucleotides align to TRBD2. CDR1 and CDR2 from the germline V gene are SGHVS and FNYEAQ. The ends lost 1 base at V and 5 bases at J; junction bases unmatched: 7. The CDR3 loop spans 16 amino acids. In DNA, the CDR3 is TGTGCCAGCAGCTTAGGCGAGGCTAGCGGGAGGAACGAGCAGTACTTC. Translating gives CASSLGEASGRNEQYF.

This sequence joins TRBV11-2 and TRBJ2-1; 10 nucleotides align to TRBD2. This CDR3 has 16 residues. V shed 1 base, J shed 10 bases, and the junction held 10 bases outside the gene matches. Per germline, CDR1 SGHAT and CDR2 FQNNGV. CDR3 coding DNA: TGTGCCAGCAGCTTAGGGTCAGCGGGAGGGGGCGGAGAGCAGTTCTTC. Its translation: CASSLGSAGGGGEQFF.

The chain joins TRBV29-1 to TRBJ2-3, with unresolved D. Trimming removed 3 bases from V and 5 bases from J, with 9 bases in between. The CDR3 runs 12 residues. Germline lookup yields CDR1 SQVTM and CDR2 ANQGSEA. The DNA of the CDR3 is TGCAGCGTTGATCTCCAGGTAGATACGCAGTATTTT. Encoded protein: CSVDLQVDTQYF.

V gene TRBV7-8 combines with J gene TRBJ2-1; 8 nucleotides match TRBD2. V shed 5 bases, J shed 3 bases, and the junction held 6 bases outside the gene matches. CDR1 SGHVS and CDR2 FQNEAQ come from the germline V gene. The CDR3 length is 15 residues. The CDR3 coding sequence is TGTGCCAGCAGCCGAGCGGGGACTAGCTACAATGAGCAGTTCTTC. Its protein is CASSRAGTSYNEQFF. The variable domain in full, completed from reference TRBV7-8 and TRBJ2-1, reads GAGVSQSPRYKVAKRGQDVALRCDPISGHVSLFWYQQALGQGPEFLTYFQNEAQLDKSGLPSDRFFAERPEGSVSTLKIQRTQQEDSAVYLCASSRAGTSYNEQFFGPGTRLTVL.

This clonotype showed up just a few times. This chain uses TRBV2 with TRBJ2-3; either TRBD1 or TRBD2 may supply D (5 bases each). Germline V gene sequence: CDR1 SNHLY, CDR2 FYNNEI. Trimming shortened V by 6 bases and J by 0 bases, and 13 bases separated the two germline ends. The CDR3 totals 15 residues. CDR3 bases: TGTGCCAGCAGGATCAGGGACCTAAGCACAGATACGCAGTATTTT. Its protein product is CASRIRDLSTDTQYF. Filled out from reference TRBV2 and TRBJ2-3, the complete variable domain reads EPEVTQTPSHQVTQMGQEVILRCVPISNHLYFYWYRQILGQKVEFLVSFYNNEISEKSEIFDDQFSVERPDGSNFTLKIRSTKLEDSAMYFCASRIRDLSTDTQYFGPGTRLTVL.

There are a few counts of this clonotype. This chain connects TRBV20-1 to TRBJ1-2; 10 nucleotides match TRBD1. CDR3 length equals 18 residues. The V and J ends lost 1 base and 2 bases, in that order; junction bases with no gene match: 13. CDR1 DFQATT and CDR2 SNEGSKA come from the germline V gene (reference sequence). The CDR3 is CSARGRGTGATGNYGYTF. The DNA for the CDR3 is TGCAGTGCTAGAGGCCGTGGGACAGGGGCCACTGGCAACTATGGCTACACCTTC.

This clonotype has more than one count but fewer than ten. V gene TRBV7-2 combines with J gene TRBJ2-7; no clear D. Germline CDR1 reads SGHTA; CDR2 reads FQGNSA. The CDR3 consists of 17 residues. With 3 bases removed from V and 5 bases from J, the gap between germline ends came to 23 bases. The CDR3: CASSLPPGSTQDHEQYF. Written as DNA, the CDR3 is TGTGCCAGCAGCTTGCCCCCGGGCAGCACCCAAGACCACGAGCAGTACTTC. Full variable domain (outside the CDR3, taken from reference TRBV7-2 and TRBJ2-7): GAGVSQSPSNKVTEKGKDVELRCDPISGHTALYWYRQSLGQGLEFLIYFQGNSAPDKSGLPSDRFSAERTGGSVSTLTIQRTQQEDSAVYLCASSLPPGSTQDHEQYFGPGTRLTVT.

This clonotype was observed many times. J is TRBJ2-3 and V is TRBV20-1; the match to TRBD2 covers 10 bases. The germline V gene encodes CDR1 DFQATT and CDR2 SNEGSKA (reference sequence). This CDR3 region has 17 residues. V lost 5 bases, J lost 2 bases, and 13 bases stayed unmatched. The CDR3 sequence is CSAPPRGSGRYTDTQYF. CDR3 in DNA: TGCAGTGCTCCTCCCAGGGGTAGCGGGAGGTACACAGATACGCAGTATTTT.

The chain couples TRBV19 to TRBJ2-7; maybe TRBD2 (5 bases). Deletions cut 3 bases from V and 4 bases from J, with 28 bases between. CDR3 length: 19 amino acids. In germline, CDR1 is LNHDA, CDR2 SQIVND (reference sequence). The CDR3 sequence: CASSIRRLPAPSESYEQYF. The CDR3 region has the DNA TGTGCCAGTAGTATTAGGAGGCTTCCCGCCCCAAGCGAGTCATACGAGCAGTACTTC.

This clonotype was found a few times. This rearrangement joins TRBV11-2 to TRBJ2-6; TRBD1 matches 9 bases. CDR1 and CDR2 from the germline V gene are SGHAT and FQNNGV. The CDR3 sequence is 18 residues long. With 3 bases clipped from V and 3 bases from J, the junction kept 9 bases outside the gene matches. The CDR3: CASSFLGQGQVGANVLTF. The CDR3 coding sequence is TGTGCCAGCAGCTTTCTCGGACAGGGGCAAGTTGGGGCCAACGTCCTGACTTTC.

V usage is TRBV6-5 and J usage is TRBJ2-7; 11 bases are a match to TRBD2. This CDR3 contains 19 residues. CDR1 and CDR2 (germline): MNHEY, SVGAGI. V was clipped by 1 base and J by 1 base; unmatched bases: 12. CDR3 in amino acids: CASSYFVAGTSGPSYEQYF. CDR3 coding DNA: TGTGCCAGCAGTTACTTCGTCGCCGGGACTAGCGGCCCGTCCTACGAGCAGTACTTC.

This clonotype was seen only a few times. The rearrangement links TRBV5-1 to TRBJ2-5, with a possible D match to TRBD2 (5 bases). Per germline, CDR1 SGHRS and CDR2 YFSETQ. The CDR3 covers 15 residues. V was cut by 4 bases and J by 4 bases, with 17 bases left in between. In DNA form, the CDR3 reads TGCGCCAGCAGCGTACTAGTCGAGGGTCCAGAGACCCAGTACTTC. It yields the protein CASSVLVEGPETQYF.

The genes are TRBV20-1 and TRBJ2-1, with 7 nucleotides matching TRBD2. Germline lookup yields CDR1 DFQATT and CDR2 SNEGSKA (reference sequence). This CDR3 has 13 amino acids. The ends lost 2 bases at V and 6 bases at J; junction bases unmatched: 4. This chain's CDR3 is CSARPGLINEQFF. CDR3 nucleotides: TGCAGTGCTAGACCGGGACTAATCAATGAGCAGTTCTTC.

The rearrangement joins TRBV7-3 to TRBJ2-3; TRBD1 matches at 7 bases. V lost 2 bases and J lost 5; bases outside the gene matches: 10. The CDR3 length is 16 residues. The germline gives CDR1 SGHTA, CDR2 FQGTGA. CDR3 sequence (DNA): TGTGCCAGCAGCTTATCTTTGACAGGGTCCCTAGATACGCAGTATTTT. Residues: CASSLSLTGSLDTQYF.

The chain employs TRBV5-6 and TRBJ2-1; no reliable D call. The CDR3 extends over 18 amino acids. From germline, CDR1 is SGHDT and CDR2 YYEEEE. V lost 4 bases, J lost 2 bases, and 22 bases lay in between. DNA of the CDR3: TGTGCCAGCAGCCCGCTTGTCCGTCGGAGCGACACCTACAATGAGCAGTTCTTC. Translated, it gives CASSPLVRRSDTYNEQFF.

At least ten counts were recorded for this clonotype. The J gene is TRBJ1-5, the V gene TRBV29-1; possible D gene TRBD1, 5 bases. Trimming took 7 bases from V and 2 from J, leaving 12 bases between them. Per the germline V gene, CDR1 is SQVTM and CDR2 is ANQGSEA. CDR3 size: 13 residues. CDR3 DNA: TGCAGCGCTCAGGGATCGCGCAATCAGCCCCAGCATTTT. Translation: CSAQGSRNQPQHF.